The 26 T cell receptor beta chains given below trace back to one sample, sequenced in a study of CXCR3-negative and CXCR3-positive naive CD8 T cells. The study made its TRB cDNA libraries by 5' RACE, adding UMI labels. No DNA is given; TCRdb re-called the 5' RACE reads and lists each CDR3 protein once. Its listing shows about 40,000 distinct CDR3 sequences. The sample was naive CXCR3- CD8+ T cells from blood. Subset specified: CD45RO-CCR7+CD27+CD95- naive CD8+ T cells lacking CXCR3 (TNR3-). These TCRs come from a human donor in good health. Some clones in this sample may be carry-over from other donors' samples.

The CDR3 loop reads CASSGQLAAYNEQFF. The rearrangement links TRBV9 to TRBJ2-1; TCRdb indicates TRBD2, and absent DNA this call remains unverified. CDR1 and CDR2 (germline): SGDLS, YYNGEE. The CDR3 has 15 amino acids.

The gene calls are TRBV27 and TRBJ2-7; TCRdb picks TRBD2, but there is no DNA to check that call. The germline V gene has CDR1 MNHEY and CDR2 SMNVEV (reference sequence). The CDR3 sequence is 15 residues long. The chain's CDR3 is CASSPPMGPGVEQYF.

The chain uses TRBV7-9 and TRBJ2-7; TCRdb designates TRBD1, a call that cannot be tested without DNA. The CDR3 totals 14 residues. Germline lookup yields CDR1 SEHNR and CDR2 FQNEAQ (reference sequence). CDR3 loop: CASSTGLRSYEQYF.

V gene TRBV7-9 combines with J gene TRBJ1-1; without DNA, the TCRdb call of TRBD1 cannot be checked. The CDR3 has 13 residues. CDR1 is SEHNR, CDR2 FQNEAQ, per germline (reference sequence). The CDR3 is CASTGTGGTEAFF.

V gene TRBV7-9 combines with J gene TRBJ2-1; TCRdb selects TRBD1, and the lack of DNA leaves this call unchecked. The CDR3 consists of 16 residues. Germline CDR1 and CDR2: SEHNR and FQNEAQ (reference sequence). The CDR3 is CASSPSGTGGTYEQFF.

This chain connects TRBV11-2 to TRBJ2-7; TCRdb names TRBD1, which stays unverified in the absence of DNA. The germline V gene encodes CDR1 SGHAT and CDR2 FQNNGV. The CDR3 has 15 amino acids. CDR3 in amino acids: CASSSLTGGSYEQYF.

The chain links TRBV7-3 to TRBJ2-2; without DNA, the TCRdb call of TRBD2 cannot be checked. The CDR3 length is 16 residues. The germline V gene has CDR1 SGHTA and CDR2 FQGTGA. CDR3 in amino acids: CASSLPLAGDTGELFF.

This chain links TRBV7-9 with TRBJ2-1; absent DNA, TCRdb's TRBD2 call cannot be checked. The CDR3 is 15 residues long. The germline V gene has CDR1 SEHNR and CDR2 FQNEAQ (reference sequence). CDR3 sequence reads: CASSPKAGVYNEQFF. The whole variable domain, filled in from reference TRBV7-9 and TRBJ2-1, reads DTGVSQNPRHKITKRGQNVTFRCDPISEHNRLYWYRQTLGQGPEFLTYFQNEAQLEKSRLLSDRFSAERPKGSFSTLEIQRTEQGDSAMYLCASSPKAGVYNEQFFGPGTRLTVL.

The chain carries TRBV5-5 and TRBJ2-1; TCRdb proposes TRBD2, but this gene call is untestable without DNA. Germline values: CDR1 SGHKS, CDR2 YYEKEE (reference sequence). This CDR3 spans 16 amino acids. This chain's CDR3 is CASSPELAGDYNEQFF.

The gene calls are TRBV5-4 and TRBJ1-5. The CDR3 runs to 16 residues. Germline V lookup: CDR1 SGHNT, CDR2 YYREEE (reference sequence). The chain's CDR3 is CASSLYGAGLNQPQHF.

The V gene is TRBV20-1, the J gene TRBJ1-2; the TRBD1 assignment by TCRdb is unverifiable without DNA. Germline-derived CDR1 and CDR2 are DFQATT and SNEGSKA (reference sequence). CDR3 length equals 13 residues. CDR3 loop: CSATGTGNYGYTF.

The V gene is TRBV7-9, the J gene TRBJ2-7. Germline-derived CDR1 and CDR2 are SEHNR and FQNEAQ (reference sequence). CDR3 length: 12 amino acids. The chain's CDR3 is CASTDGTYEQYF.

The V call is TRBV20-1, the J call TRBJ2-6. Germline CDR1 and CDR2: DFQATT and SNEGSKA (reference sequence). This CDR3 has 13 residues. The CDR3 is CSARESGANVLTF.

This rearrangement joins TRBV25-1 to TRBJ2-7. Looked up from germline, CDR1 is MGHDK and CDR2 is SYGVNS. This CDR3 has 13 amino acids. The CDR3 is CASSNTDSYEQYF.

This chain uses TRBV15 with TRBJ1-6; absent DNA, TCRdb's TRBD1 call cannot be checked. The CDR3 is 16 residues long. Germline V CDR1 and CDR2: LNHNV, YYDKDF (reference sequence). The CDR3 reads CATSPVGTTYNSPLHF.

CDR3 region: CASSDMLSGADTQYF. V and J are TRBV6-4 and TRBJ2-3; TCRdb indicates TRBD2, and absent DNA this call remains unverified. This CDR3 is 15 amino acids long. Germline assignment: CDR1 MRHNA and CDR2 SNTAGT.

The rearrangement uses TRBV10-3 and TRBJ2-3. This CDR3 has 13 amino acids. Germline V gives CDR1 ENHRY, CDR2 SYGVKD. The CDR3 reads CAISERITDTQCF.

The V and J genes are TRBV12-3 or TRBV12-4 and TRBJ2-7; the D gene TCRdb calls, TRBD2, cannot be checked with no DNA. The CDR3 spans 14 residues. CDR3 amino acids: CASSLGFGRDEQYF.

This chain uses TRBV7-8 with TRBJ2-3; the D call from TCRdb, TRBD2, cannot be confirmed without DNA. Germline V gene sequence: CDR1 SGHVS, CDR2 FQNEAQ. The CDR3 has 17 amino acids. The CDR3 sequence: CASSRLAAGGLGDTQYF.

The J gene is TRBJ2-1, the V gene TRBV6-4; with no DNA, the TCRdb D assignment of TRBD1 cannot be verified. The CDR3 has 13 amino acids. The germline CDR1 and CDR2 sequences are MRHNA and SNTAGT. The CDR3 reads CASSETDREGQFF.

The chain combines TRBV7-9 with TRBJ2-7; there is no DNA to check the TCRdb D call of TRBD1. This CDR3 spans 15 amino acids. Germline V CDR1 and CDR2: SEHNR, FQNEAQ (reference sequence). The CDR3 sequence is CASSLEQGLTYEQYF.

CDR3 sequence: CASSKPGRTDTQYF. The gene calls are TRBV11-2 and TRBJ2-3; TCRdb's assignment of TRBD1 cannot be checked, as there is no DNA. This CDR3 is built from 14 residues. Looked up from germline, CDR1 is SGHAT and CDR2 is FQNNGV.

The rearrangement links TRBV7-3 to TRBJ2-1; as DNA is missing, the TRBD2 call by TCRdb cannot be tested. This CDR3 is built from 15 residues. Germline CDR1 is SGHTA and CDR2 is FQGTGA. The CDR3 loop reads CASSLSGSEYNEQFF.

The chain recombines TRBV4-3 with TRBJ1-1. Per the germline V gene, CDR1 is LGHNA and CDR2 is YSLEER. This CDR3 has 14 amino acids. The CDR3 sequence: CASSQDYGNTEAFF.

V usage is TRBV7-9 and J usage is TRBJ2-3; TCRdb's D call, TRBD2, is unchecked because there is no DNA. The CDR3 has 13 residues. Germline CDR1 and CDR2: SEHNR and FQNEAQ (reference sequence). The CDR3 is CASSQRELDTQYF.

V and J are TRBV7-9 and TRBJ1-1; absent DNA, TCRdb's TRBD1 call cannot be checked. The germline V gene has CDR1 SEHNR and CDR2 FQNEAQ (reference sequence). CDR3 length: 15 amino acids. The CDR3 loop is CASSAISTGNTEAFF. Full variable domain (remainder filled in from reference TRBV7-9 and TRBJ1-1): DTGVSQNPRHKITKRGQNVTFRCDPISEHNRLYWYRQTLGQGPEFLTYFQNEAQLEKSRLLSDRFSAERPKGSFSTLEIQRTEQGDSAMYLCASSAISTGNTEAFFGQGTRLTVV.